The 22 T cell receptor beta chains reported below all come from one sample, sequenced in a study of immune characterization of retroperitoneal liposarcoma. TCRdb itself ran the PCR reads through MiXCR, one entry per CDR3 protein. The repertoire holds some 10,000 distinct CDR3 sequences, with 25% to 30% as singletons. The sample comprised tumor tissue. The receptors come from a male donor with retroperitoneal liposarcoma.

This clonotype was observed a few times. The V and J genes are TRBV6-1 and TRBJ2-7; 8 bases line up with TRBD2. Germline V gene data show CDR1 as MNHNS and CDR2 as SASEGT. This CDR3 region has 18 residues. Germline trimming cut 2 bases from V and 0 bases from J; bases unmatched to any gene: 12. The DNA of the CDR3 is TGTGCCAGCAGTGAATCGCCAGCGGGGGCCATCAACTCCTACGAGCAGTACTTC. Translation gives CASSESPAGAINSYEQYF.

The chain joins TRBV11-1 to TRBJ1-6; the match to TRBD1 covers 7 bases. V lost 4 bases and J lost 5; bases outside the gene matches: 20. The CDR3 is 20 amino acids. Germline lookup yields CDR1 SGHAT and CDR2 FQDESV (reference sequence). CDR3 loop: CASSYPSVREGAWNNSPLHF. Here the CDR3 DNA reads TGTGCCAGCAGCTACCCCTCGGTTCGAGAGGGGGCATGGAATAATTCACCCCTCCACTTT.

The sample holds a few counts of this clonotype. The rearrangement uses TRBV12-3 or TRBV12-4 and TRBJ2-7; no reliable D call. This CDR3 contains 12 residues. V was clipped by 5 bases and J by 2 bases, with 7 bases between them. CDR3 loop: CASSLSPYEQYF. The CDR3 DNA sequence: TGTGCCAGCAGTCTATCCCCCTACGAGCAGTACTTC.

This clonotype is medium-sized within its sample. V is TRBV7-2 and J is TRBJ2-1; the D call may be TRBD1 or TRBD2 (6 bases each). The length of the CDR3 is 15 residues. Trimming stripped 5 bases from V and 13 bases from J, with 24 bases between. Per germline, CDR1 SGHTA and CDR2 FQGNSA. CDR3 residues: CASSRRGRIEETQFF. The DNA for the CDR3 is TGTGCCAGCAGCCGTAGGGGGAGGATCGAAGAGACCCAGTTCTTC.

This clonotype is medium-sized by share. The chain couples TRBV6-1 to TRBJ2-1, with D perhaps assigned TRBD1 or TRBD2 (6 bases each). Judging by the DNA end, TRBJ2-7 fits better; the J call may be wrong. Germline V CDR1 and CDR2: MNHNS, SASEGT. CDR3 length equals 15 residues. The CDR3 sequence is CASSEGGDTTYEQYF. CDR3 nucleotides: TGTGCCAGCAGTGAAGGGGGGGACACCACCTACGAGCAGTACTTC.

This clonotype was observed many times. The chain recombines TRBV7-9 with TRBJ2-1; 10 nucleotides match TRBD2. The J call may be mistaken, given a closer DNA end match to TRBJ2-7. Looked up from germline, CDR1 is SEHNR and CDR2 is FQNEAQ (reference sequence). CDR3 length: 18 amino acids. The CDR3 nucleotides read TGTGCCAGCAGCGGGACTAGCGACGATAGAGGGGGATACAATGAGCAGTACTTC. It encodes CASSGTSDDRGGYNEQYF.

This clonotype is deemed medium-sized. The V call is TRBV27, the J call TRBJ2-1; the match to TRBD2 covers 12 bases. The CDR3 loop spans 14 amino acids. J gave up 15 bases and V 5 bases, and 11 bases lay outside the gene matches. Germline-derived CDR1 and CDR2 are MNHEY and SMNVEV (reference sequence). This CDR3 is CASSPARTSGTLFF. CDR3 bases: TGTGCCAGCAGTCCCGCTCGGACTAGCGGGACTCTGTTCTTC.

By sample share, this clonotype is medium-sized. The rearrangement joins TRBV7-2 to TRBJ2-3; D is unresolved. The V end was cut by 5 bases, the J end by 2 bases, with 2 bases between. The germline V gene encodes CDR1 SGHTA and CDR2 FQGNSA. This CDR3 is built from 11 residues. CDR3 sequence reads: CASSNTDTQYF. CDR3 in DNA: TGTGCCAGCAGCAACACAGATACGCAGTATTTT.

This clonotype was counted a few times. The J gene is TRBJ2-1, the V gene TRBV12-5; D is unclear. From germline, CDR1 is LGHNT and CDR2 FRNRAP. The CDR3 extends over 13 amino acids. With 2 bases removed from V and 3 bases from J, the gap between germline ends came to 5 bases. The CDR3 DNA reads as TGTGCTAGTGGTTTGAAGATCTACAATGAGCAGTTCTTC. The encoded protein is CASGLKIYNEQFF.

Sample share makes this clonotype medium-sized. The CDR3 DNA follows: TGTGCCAGCAGCGGTACTAGAGGACCCTACGAGCAGTTCTTC. Translating it yields CASSGTRGPYEQFF. The rearrangement uses TRBV6-1 and TRBJ2-1; D might be TRBD2 (5 bases). Trimming removed 6 bases from V and 10 bases from J, with 19 bases in between. Germline V gives CDR1 MNHNS, CDR2 SASEGT. The CDR3 sequence is 14 residues long.

This clonotype was observed at least ten times. The chain uses TRBV6-1 and TRBJ1-5, with D possibly being TRBD1 (5 bases). The V gene's germline CDR1 is MNHNS and CDR2 SASEGT. V lost 4 bases, J lost 7 bases, and 14 bases lay in between. The CDR3 contains 14 residues. CDR3 nucleotides: TGTGCCAGCAGTGTCTCGGGGCAAGGGCAGCCCCAGCATTTT. Protein product: CASSVSGQGQPQHF.

By share, this clonotype counts as medium-sized. The rearrangement joins TRBV6-1 to TRBJ2-3; 10 bases match TRBD2. This CDR3 contains 14 residues. V trimming: 9 bases; J trimming: 2 bases; junction bases outside the gene matches: 5. The germline gives CDR1 MNHNS, CDR2 SASEGT. Written as DNA, the CDR3 is TGTGCCAGTCTTAGCGGGGGGCTCACAGATACGCAGTATTTT. It is translated as CASLSGGLTDTQYF.

This clonotype was recorded a few times. The chain has TRBV12-5 and TRBJ2-1, with a possible D match to TRBD2 (5 bases). Germline-derived CDR1 and CDR2 are LGHNT and FRNRAP. With 6 bases removed from V and 11 bases from J, the gap between germline ends came to 14 bases. This CDR3 is 12 amino acids long. The CDR3 spells CASGKDFFQQFF. CDR3 coding DNA: TGTGCTAGTGGAAAGGACTTTTTTCAGCAGTTCTTC.

To note about this clonotype: A junction boundary mismatches the germline segment, possibly from a read error. The chain has TRBV5-3 and TRBJ2-3, with a weak D call TRBD2 (6 bases). TRBV5-3 is designated an ORF whose function remains uncertain. The CDR3 is made up of 15 amino acids. Here the CDR3 reads CASSSGGTYTDTQYF. The CDR3 coding sequence is TGTGCCAGCAGCTCTGGCGGGACCTACACAGATACGCAGTATTTT.

This clonotype was observed a few times. J is TRBJ1-1 and V is TRBV6-6; D remains ambiguous. The germline V gene encodes CDR1 MNHNY and CDR2 SVGAGI (reference sequence). This CDR3 comprises 14 residues. V lost 1 base and J 4 bases, leaving 10 bases between the germline ends. CDR3 coding DNA: TGTGCCAGCAGTTACTACGGGGAAGGCACTGAAGCTTTCTTT. This translates into CASSYYGEGTEAFF.

About this clonotype: The junction differs from germline at one of its ends, possibly a read error. The chain employs TRBV7-3 and TRBJ2-5, with D tentatively TRBD1 or TRBD2 (5 bases each). This CDR3 comprises 15 residues. The germline CDR1 and CDR2 sequences are SGHTA and FQGTGA. The CDR3 nucleotides are TGTGCCAGCAGCCTGGTGGCGGAGCGAGGGGAGATCCAGTACTTC. Protein product: CASSLVAERGEIQYF. The complete variable domain, with remaining parts taken from reference TRBV7-3 and TRBJ2-5, reads GAGVSQTPSNKVTEKGKYVELRCDPISGHTALYWYRQSLGQGPEFLIYFQGTGAADDSGLPNDRFFAVRPEGSVSTLKIQRTERGDSAVYLCASSLVAERGEIQYFGPGTRLLVL.

The sample holds a few counts of this clonotype. The genes are TRBV7-2 and TRBJ1-5; D not resolved. The CDR3 spans 12 residues. Germline-derived CDR1 and CDR2 are SGHTA and FQGNSA. The V and J ends lost 4 bases and 3 bases respectively, with 4 bases between them. CDR3 bases: TGTGCCAGCAGCTCCTTCAATCAGCCCCAGCATTTT. This encodes CASSSFNQPQHF.

The table lists this clonotype with many counts. This sequence joins TRBV6-6 and TRBJ2-1, with D possibly matching TRBD2 (7 bases). From germline, CDR1 is MNHNY and CDR2 SVGAGI (reference sequence). CDR3 length equals 14 residues. Trimming took 2 bases from V and 10 from J, leaving 15 bases between them. The CDR3 nucleotides are TGTGCCAGCAGTTACAGTCGGGGGGCGCCCGAGCAGTTCTTC. Amino acids: CASSYSRGAPEQFF.

The V gene is TRBV25-1, the J gene TRBJ2-6; 10 bases line up with TRBD1. V lost 3 bases and J lost 0; bases outside the gene matches: 11. The CDR3 length is 20 residues. In germline, CDR1 is MGHDK, CDR2 SYGVNS. CDR3 in DNA: TGTGCCAGCAGTGATTTCGTCCGGACAGGGGGACCCTCTGGGGCCAACGTCCTGACTTTC. Its protein product is CASSDFVRTGGPSGANVLTF.

The rearrangement links TRBV6-6 to TRBJ2-3; 9 positions match TRBD2. CDR1 MNHNY and CDR2 SVGAGI come from the germline V gene (reference sequence). The V and J ends lost 5 bases and 2 bases, in that order; junction bases with no gene match: 5. This CDR3 has 15 amino acids. This CDR3 reads CASSKREAPTDTQYF. CDR3 DNA sequence: TGTGCCAGCAGTAAGCGGGAGGCCCCCACAGATACGCAGTATTTT.

A few counts support this clonotype. The chain carries TRBV6-8 and TRBJ2-1, with 7 bases identical to TRBD2. Germline CDR1 MNHGY, CDR2 SAAAGT. The CDR3 totals 13 residues. Trimming took 6 bases from V and 10 from J; bases not matched to a gene: 9. CDR3 sequence reads: CASSPGGSYEQFF. The CDR3 bases are TGTGCCAGCAGCCCCGGCGGGAGCTACGAGCAGTTCTTC.

This clonotype was seen a few times. The rearrangement uses TRBV27 and TRBJ2-1; 11 bases agree with TRBD2. The CDR3 length is 17 residues. Trimming cost V 0 bases and J 4 bases; bases outside gene matches: 5. Germline CDR1 and CDR2: MNHEY and SMNVEV (reference sequence). The CDR3 DNA is TGTGCCAGCAGTTTATCGGTTAGCGGGAGGGGTTACAATGAGCAGTTCTTC. Its protein is CASSLSVSGRGYNEQFF.